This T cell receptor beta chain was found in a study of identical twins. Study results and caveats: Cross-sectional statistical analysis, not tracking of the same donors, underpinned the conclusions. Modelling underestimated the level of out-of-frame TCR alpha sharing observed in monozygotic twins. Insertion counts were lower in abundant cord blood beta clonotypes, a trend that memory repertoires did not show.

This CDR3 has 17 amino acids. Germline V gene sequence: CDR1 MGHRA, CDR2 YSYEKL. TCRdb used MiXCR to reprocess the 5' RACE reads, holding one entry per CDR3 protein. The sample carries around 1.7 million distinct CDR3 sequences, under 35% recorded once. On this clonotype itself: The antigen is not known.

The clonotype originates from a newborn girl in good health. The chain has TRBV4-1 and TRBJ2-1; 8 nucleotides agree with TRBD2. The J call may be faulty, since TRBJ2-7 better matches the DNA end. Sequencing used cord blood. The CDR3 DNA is TGCGCCAGCAGCCGGTTTGTAGCGGGGATCTCCTACAATGAGCAGTACTTC. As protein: CASSRFVAGISYNEQYF.